What follows are 4 T cell receptor beta chains derived from one specimen sequenced in a study of response to subunit inactivated influenza vaccine. TCRdb itself ran the RT-PCR reads through MiXCR, one entry per CDR3 protein. This sample has approximately 680,000 distinct CDR3 sequences; 15% to 17% occur once, and the top ten carry about 9.9%. Sequenced material: PBMCs from blood, taken 11 to 12 days after vaccination. The receptors stem from a man aged 45-65 years who received an inactivated influenza vaccine.

This clonotype was seen a handful of times. The chain is built from TRBV6-2 or TRBV6-3 and TRBJ2-7; TRBD1 matches 12 bases. CDR1 and CDR2 (germline): MNHEY, SVGEGT. With V trimmed by 6 bases and J by 0 bases, 15 bases remained unmatched. CDR3 length equals 19 residues. The CDR3 region has the DNA TGTGCCAGCAGGAGGACCCCGGGACAGGGGGCGCGGAGCTCCTACGAGCAGTACTTC. Protein sequence: CASRRTPGQGARSSYEQYF.

This clonotype came up a few times. The chain is built from TRBV29-1 and TRBJ2-2, with D perhaps being TRBD1 or TRBD2 (5 bases each). From germline, CDR1 is SQVTM and CDR2 ANQGSEA. The CDR3 consists of 12 residues. Trimming stripped 5 bases from V and 4 bases from J, with 8 bases between. Written as DNA, the CDR3 is TGCAGCGTTCGAGGGGTCACCGGGGAGCTGTTTTTT. It is translated as CSVRGVTGELFF.

V gene TRBV5-1 combines with J gene TRBJ2-7; TRBD2 is a possible D gene (7 bases). V was trimmed by 0 bases and J by 4 bases, leaving 20 bases between them. The germline gives CDR1 SGHRS, CDR2 YFSETQ. The CDR3 runs to 17 residues. CDR3 sequence reads: CASSLAVSRGGAYEQYF. The DNA of the CDR3 is TGCGCCAGCAGCTTGGCCGTTTCGAGGGGGGGCGCGTACGAGCAGTACTTC.

This clonotype was seen a few times. The rearrangement uses TRBV5-1 and TRBJ2-3; 10 positions agree with TRBD1. Germline loops: CDR1 SGHRS, CDR2 YFSETQ. The V segment lost 2 bases and the J segment 3 bases; nucleotides outside the gene matches: 6. CDR3 length: 16 amino acids. CDR3 sequence (DNA): TGCGCCAGCAGCTTCGAACCGGGACAGGGGACAGATACGCAGTATTTT. Residues: CASSFEPGQGTDTQYF.